Listed below are T cell receptor beta chains from one sample, sequenced in a study of response to subunit inactivated influenza vaccine. MiXCR, applied by TCRdb to the RT-PCR reads, yields one record per CDR3 protein. Among roughly 570,000 distinct CDR3 sequences listed, around 13% were seen once. The material sequenced was PBMCs from blood, taken 45 days after vaccination. The receptor set was obtained from a man in his forties or fifties who received an inactivated influenza vaccine. Both conserved end residues are part of each CDR3. The D gene is left open where the match is weak. A row's size may be missing; if present it is once, few, many or a size class.

j_gene: TRBJ1-5
len: 14
v_gene: TRBV7-2
abundance: .
d_gene: TRBD1
CDR3aa: CASSLGRGLQPQHF
CDR3nt: TGTGCCAGCAGCTTAGGTAGGGGGCTTCAGCCCCAGCATTTT

j_gene: TRBJ2-1
len: 16
v_gene: TRBV6-5
abundance: .
d_gene: TRBD2
CDR3aa: CASSYSGGGTYNEQFF
CDR3nt: TGTGCCAGCAGTTACTCGGGCGGGGGTACCTACAATGAGCAGTTCTTC

j_gene: TRBJ2-3
len: 11
v_gene: TRBV6-2/TRBV6-3
abundance: .
d_gene: .
CDR3aa: CASNVMGAQYF
CDR3nt: TGTGCCAGCAATGTGATGGGGGCGCAGTATTTT

j_gene: TRBJ2-7
len: 12
v_gene: TRBV6-2/TRBV6-3
abundance: many
d_gene: .
CDR3aa: CASSRRLYEQYF
CDR3nt: TGTGCCAGCAGTCGACGGCTCTACGAGCAGTACTTC

j_gene: TRBJ1-6
len: 17
v_gene: TRBV7-9
abundance: .
d_gene: TRBD1
CDR3aa: CASSRYTGTGVNSPLHF
CDR3nt: TGTGCCAGCAGCCGATATACCGGGACAGGGGTTAATTCACCCCTCCACTTT

j_gene: TRBJ2-7
len: 15
v_gene: TRBV5-1
abundance: .
d_gene: TRBD2
CDR3aa: CASTPIAGAIYEQYF
CDR3nt: TGCGCCAGCACCCCTATAGCGGGGGCGATCTACGAGCAGTACTTC

j_gene: TRBJ2-7
len: 14
v_gene: TRBV6-5
abundance: few
d_gene: TRBD1
CDR3aa: CAITSAGGAGEQYF
CDR3nt: TGTGCCATCACTTCGGCAGGGGGCGCGGGGGAGCAGTACTTC

j_gene: TRBJ1-2
len: 15
v_gene: TRBV4-2
abundance: once
d_gene: .
CDR3aa: CASSQAASGSQGYTF
CDR3nt: TGTGCCAGCAGCCAAGCAGCCTCAGGGTCGCAAGGCTACACCTTC

j_gene: TRBJ2-2
len: 14
v_gene: TRBV10-1
abundance: few
d_gene: .
CDR3aa: CASSATRVPGELFF
CDR3nt: TGCGCCAGCAGTGCTACAAGAGTCCCCGGGGAGCTGTTTTTT

j_gene: TRBJ1-2
len: 14
v_gene: TRBV29-1
abundance: few
d_gene: TRBD1
CDR3aa: CSVDPQGALYGYTF
CDR3nt: TGCAGCGTTGACCCGCAGGGGGCTTTGTATGGCTACACCTTC

j_gene: TRBJ2-7
len: 13
v_gene: TRBV29-1
abundance: .
d_gene: .
CDR3aa: CSVYSGTNNEQYF
CDR3nt: TGCAGCGTTTATTCCGGGACCAACAACGAGCAGTACTTC

j_gene: TRBJ1-2
len: 13
v_gene: TRBV11-2
abundance: few
d_gene: .
CDR3aa: CASRYDPGYGYTF
CDR3nt: TGTGCCAGCAGATACGACCCGGGCTATGGCTACACCTTC

j_gene: TRBJ2-4
len: 13
v_gene: TRBV2
abundance: .
d_gene: .
CDR3aa: CASSDFRSDIQYF
CDR3nt: TGTGCCAGCAGTGATTTCAGAAGCGACATTCAGTACTTC

j_gene: TRBJ1-5
len: 17
v_gene: TRBV4-3
abundance: few
d_gene: .
CDR3aa: CASSQATFYRFNQPQHF
CDR3nt: TGCGCCAGCAGCCAAGCCACTTTTTACAGATTCAATCAGCCCCAGCATTTT

j_gene: TRBJ2-3
len: 16
v_gene: TRBV14
abundance: many
d_gene: TRBD2
CDR3aa: CASSQLAGGSTDTQYF
CDR3nt: TGTGCCAGCAGCCAGTTGGCGGGGGGTAGCACAGATACGCAGTATTTT

j_gene: TRBJ2-5
len: 14
v_gene: TRBV29-1
abundance: few
d_gene: TRBD2
CDR3aa: CSVEGAGPAGTQYF
CDR3nt: TGCAGCGTGGAGGGAGCGGGGCCCGCGGGGACCCAGTACTTC

j_gene: TRBJ2-3
len: 15
v_gene: TRBV12-3/TRBV12-4
abundance: few
d_gene: .
CDR3aa: CASSLGPSPPDTQYF
CDR3nt: TGTGCCAGCAGTTTAGGGCCCTCCCCCCCAGATACGCAGTATTTT

j_gene: TRBJ2-7
len: 13
v_gene: TRBV28
abundance: .
d_gene: TRBD2
CDR3aa: CASRLAGGREQYF
CDR3nt: TGTGCCAGCAGACTAGCGGGAGGTCGAGAGCAGTACTTC

j_gene: TRBJ1-2
len: 12
v_gene: TRBV4-2
abundance: few
d_gene: .
CDR3aa: CASSHVQGSYTF
CDR3nt: TGTGCCAGCAGCCATGTGCAGGGGAGCTACACCTTC

j_gene: TRBJ2-7
len: 16
v_gene: TRBV20-1
abundance: .
d_gene: .
CDR3aa: CSARPTRLAVGAEQYF
CDR3nt: TGCAGTGCTCGGCCGACCCGTTTGGCGGTTGGAGCGGAGCAGTACTTC

j_gene: TRBJ1-2
len: 14
v_gene: TRBV7-2
abundance: .
d_gene: .
CDR3aa: CASSVREVSPQAFF
CDR3nt: TGTGCCAGCAGCGTACGGGAAGTCAGCCCGCAAGCCTTCTTC

j_gene: TRBJ2-2
len: 16
v_gene: TRBV20-1
abundance: .
d_gene: .
CDR3aa: CSARDLEGMGTGELFF
CDR3nt: TGCAGTGCTAGAGATTTGGAGGGGATGGGCACCGGGGAGCTGTTTTTT

j_gene: TRBJ2-2
len: 15
v_gene: TRBV12-3/TRBV12-4
abundance: many
d_gene: TRBD2
CDR3aa: CASSTTSGFTGELFF
CDR3nt: TGTGCCAGCAGCACGACTAGCGGATTTACCGGGGAGCTGTTTTTT

j_gene: TRBJ2-1
len: 15
v_gene: TRBV4-1
abundance: few
d_gene: .
CDR3aa: CASSRAGTLSLEQFF
CDR3nt: TGCGCCAGCAGCCGGGCCGGGACGCTGTCGCTTGAGCAGTTCTTC

j_gene: TRBJ1-1
len: 14
v_gene: TRBV7-2
abundance: few
d_gene: .
CDR3aa: CASSLDPARTEAFF
CDR3nt: TGTGCCAGCAGCTTAGACCCGGCCAGAACTGAAGCTTTCTTT

j_gene: TRBJ2-7
len: 12
v_gene: TRBV20-1
abundance: many
d_gene: TRBD1
CDR3aa: CSASRQGHEQYF
CDR3nt: TGCAGTGCTAGCCGACAGGGCCACGAGCAGTACTTC

j_gene: TRBJ2-7
len: 13
v_gene: TRBV5-1
abundance: .
d_gene: .
CDR3aa: CASRPPQGSEQYF
CDR3nt: TGCGCCAGCAGACCACCTCAGGGGAGCGAGCAGTACTTC

j_gene: TRBJ2-7
len: 15
v_gene: TRBV7-9
abundance: many
d_gene: .
CDR3aa: CASSLEERGIYEQYF
CDR3nt: TGTGCCAGCAGCTTAGAGGAGAGGGGAATCTACGAGCAGTACTTC

j_gene: TRBJ1-1
len: 16
v_gene: TRBV29-1
abundance: many
d_gene: .
CDR3aa: CSVEEGQTVMNTEAFF
CDR3nt: TGCAGCGTTGAGGAGGGACAAACAGTAATGAACACTGAAGCTTTCTTT

j_gene: TRBJ2-5
len: 13
v_gene: TRBV5-1
abundance: .
d_gene: .
CDR3aa: CASSTGWQETQYF
CDR3nt: TGCGCCAGCAGCACAGGGTGGCAAGAGACCCAGTACTTC

j_gene: TRBJ1-1
len: 13
v_gene: TRBV29-1
abundance: .
d_gene: .
CDR3aa: CSVEGKRNTEAFF
CDR3nt: TGCAGCGTTGAGGGGAAACGGAACACTGAAGCTTTCTTT

j_gene: TRBJ1-4
len: 14
v_gene: TRBV5-1
abundance: few
d_gene: TRBD1
CDR3aa: CASRSGTGAEKLFF
CDR3nt: TGCGCCAGCAGGTCCGGGACAGGGGCTGAAAAACTGTTTTTT

j_gene: TRBJ2-1
len: 15
v_gene: TRBV15
abundance: .
d_gene: TRBD2
CDR3aa: CATSREGTSGSEQFF
CDR3nt: TGTGCCACCAGCAGAGAGGGGACTAGCGGGTCTGAGCAGTTCTTC

j_gene: TRBJ2-2
len: 14
v_gene: TRBV28
abundance: many
d_gene: .
CDR3aa: CASRKTLGSRELFF
CDR3nt: TGTGCCAGCCGCAAGACCTTAGGGTCCAGGGAGCTGTTTTTT

j_gene: TRBJ2-2
len: 14
v_gene: TRBV7-9
abundance: many
d_gene: .
CDR3aa: CASSLTGQTGELFF
CDR3nt: TGTGCCAGCAGCTTAACAGGGCAAACCGGGGAGCTGTTTTTT

j_gene: TRBJ2-6
len: 17
v_gene: TRBV7-6
abundance: .
d_gene: .
CDR3aa: CASSLTASSAGANVLTF
CDR3nt: TGTGCCAGCAGCTTAACGGCGAGTTCCGCTGGGGCCAACGTCCTGACTTTC

j_gene: TRBJ2-2
len: 14
v_gene: TRBV20-1
abundance: .
d_gene: .
CDR3aa: CSARDITRLGELFF
CDR3nt: TGCAGTGCTAGAGATATTACGCGGCTCGGGGAGCTGTTTTTT

j_gene: TRBJ1-1
len: 13
v_gene: TRBV29-1
abundance: few
d_gene: .
CDR3aa: CSVERRDRVKAFF
CDR3nt: TGCAGCGTGGAGCGGAGAGACAGAGTAAAAGCTTTCTTT

j_gene: TRBJ1-2
len: 14
v_gene: TRBV7-9
abundance: few
d_gene: .
CDR3aa: CASSRTGGGYGYTF
CDR3nt: TGTGCCAGCAGCCGAACTGGGGGTGGCTATGGCTACACCTTC

j_gene: TRBJ2-7
len: 14
v_gene: TRBV20-1
abundance: .
d_gene: TRBD1
CDR3aa: CSASWVAGGYEQYF
CDR3nt: TGCAGTGCTAGCTGGGTCGCAGGGGGATACGAGCAGTACTTC